This TCR beta chain originates from a study of T cell repertoires in cytomegalovirus infection. Study-wide background: Public TCR beta signatures marked donors with CMV infection and the matching HLA.

With respect to this clonotype: As yet, its antigen is unknown.

CDR1 and CDR2 from the germline V gene are MDHEN and SYDVKM. This CDR3 region has 15 residues. Deletions cut 9 bases from V and 0 bases from J, with 18 bases between. TCRdb independently ran MiXCR on the reads; one entry per CDR3 protein. The table records 350,000 to 550,000 distinct CDR3 sequences, approximately 31% of them present only once. Study observations and caveats: There were carriers of CMV plus the relevant HLA, and cumulative public TCR beta family frequency identified them. Dominating the ex vivo response were HLA-C-restricted CMV-specific TCR beta clonotypes.

Sequenced sample: PBMCs. The chain has TRBV28 and TRBJ2-7; D is possibly TRBD1 or TRBD2 (5 bases each). The clonotype originates from a human donor in good health (CMV status not recorded). Some clones in this sample may be carry-over from other donors' samples. The CDR3 DNA is TGTGCCAGTAAACCTTCCGGGACGGCCTCCTACGAGCAGTACTTC. Its translation is CASKPSGTASYEQYF.